This TCR beta chain was sequenced during a study of blood T cell repertoires in COVID-19 (dated by TCRdb to about 2020). Regarding the research as a whole: Collaborator samples came from the United States, Italy and Spain and covered acute and convalescent phases of COVID-19. A freely available public database, intended as a resource for researchers studying the immune response to SARS-CoV-2, is where the repertoires were released. Where HLA class I and class II types were available, the types were taken from metadata supplied by the sample provider, not from assay-based typing. Nearly every sample came with metadata listing a de-identified subject ID, COVID-19 status, age in years and sex. Samples came from the ongoing ImmuneRACE study (first 160 participants) plus 1,254 subjects from 6 global collaborators. The dataset comprised deeply sampled blood TCRbeta repertoires from subjects exposed to, actively infected with, or recovered from COVID-19. The prospective study material was composed of cDNA or gDNA derived from T cells, B-cell-depleted T cells, or PBMCs. What the authors observed across the whole study: How much clinical and demographic metadata was included differed by source and by participant, and the metadata was provided uncurated.

Each collaborating institution followed its own protocols to collect whole blood in K2EDTA tubes. For TCRbeta analysis, collaborators shipped samples as frozen whole blood, isolated PBMCs, or DNA extracted from either of those sample types. Counted from cysteine to phenylalanine, this CDR3 has 13 amino acids. Only the CDR3 part of the read is kept: 39 bases, read in frame from the first base. V lost 5 bases and J lost 8 bases; the stretch between them is 15 bases long. CDR1 ENHRY and CDR2 SYGVKD were looked up in the germline V gene. About this clone itself: The specificity of this receptor is unknown. No base quality information exists; no much larger clone differs at one position.

The immunoSEQ Assay, a bias-controlled multiplex PCR, was used to amplify TCRbeta CDR3 regions from genomic DNA. Per the source publication's procedure: Nucleated cell counts per sample were estimated from amplification of reference gene primers within the assay. To quantify the absolute abundance of each unique TCRbeta CDR3 rearrangement, sequence reads were collapsed and filtered. For each sample, productive Simpson clonality was calculated as the square root of Simpson's diversity index over productive rearrangements. Here the immuneACCESS table is served through TCRdb, limited to in-frame sequences with V and J called. Missing clones are a known gap in these copies; in checked studies unresolved V genes cover under half, and the rest lacks a known reason. D and trimming were read from the DNA, whereas the V and J calls and clone size are those reported in that table. The sample table contains 120,000 or so clones; only one count was recorded for 82% of them. The leading ten clones occupy 4% to 5.5% of the sample.

This clonotype was sampled from a woman between 70 and 85 years old with acute or convalescent COVID-19. Recombination connected TRBV10-3 to TRBJ1-1; a confident D gene designation cannot be given. Input material: peripheral blood. The nucleotides are TGTGCCATCAGTAACTTAAACGAGGGAGAAGCTTTCTTT. This gives the protein CAISNLNEGEAFF.